Shown below are 14 T cell receptor beta chains from a single sample sequenced in a study of beta chain features in type 1 diabetes. What these receptors recognize is not known. What was sequenced were expressed TCRB transcripts, since all of the isolated RNA had been reverse transcribed. Clones were sequenced by immunoSEQ multiplex PCR, and TCRdb holds only the in-frame ones, with some missing. This table has about 650,000 clones, around 12% appearing once. Regarding the study as a whole: All four CD4+ subsets of Type 1 diabetes patients contained TCRB CDR3s that were moderately but significantly shorter.

Sequencing was carried out using naive CD4+ T cells from blood. The receptors derive from a man between 25 and 39 years old with type 1 diabetes.

This chain joins TRBV7-6 and TRBJ1-3; D remains unclear. Trimming cost V 2 bases and J 5 bases, with 7 bases left between them. The CDR3 has 13 residues. The germline V gene encodes CDR1 SGHVS and CDR2 FNYEAQ. CDR3 DNA: TGTGCCAGCAGCTTAAACAAAAGAAACACCATATATTTT. It encodes CASSLNKRNTIYF.

The J gene is TRBJ1-1, the V gene TRBV18, with a possible D match to TRBD1 (5 bases). Deletions cut 0 bases from V and 3 bases from J, with 11 bases between. The CDR3 has 15 residues. The germline CDR1 and CDR2 sequences are KGHSH and LQKENI. The CDR3 DNA follows: TGTGCCAGCTCACCACCGTACGGGGGGGACACTGAAGCTTTCTTT. Translating it yields CASSPPYGGDTEAFF.

This clone appeared once. The chain is built from TRBV5-1 and TRBJ1-4; D is perhaps TRBD1 (6 bases). The germline V and J ends were trimmed by 3 bases and 13 bases, with 19 bases remaining between them. Germline lookup yields CDR1 SGHRS and CDR2 YFSETQ. The CDR3 is made up of 14 amino acids. CDR3 residues: CASSSSQGGGPLFF. The DNA of the CDR3 is TGCGCCAGCAGCTCCTCTCAAGGGGGGGGACCACTGTTTTTT.

This clone was counted a few times. The chain links TRBV11-2 to TRBJ2-2; TRBD1 is a possible D gene (6 bases). Looked up from germline, CDR1 is SGHAT and CDR2 is FQNNGV. The CDR3 loop spans 16 amino acids. V was pared by 5 bases and J by 2 bases, with 15 bases between. The CDR3: CASSQYPRGNTGELFF. CDR3 bases: TGTGCCAGCAGCCAATACCCCAGGGGTAACACCGGGGAGCTGTTTTTT.

This clone was seen more than once but under ten times. This chain connects TRBV11-1 to TRBJ2-1, with TRBD2 identical over 10 bases. Germline V gene lookup returns CDR1 SGHAT and CDR2 FQDESV (reference sequence). The CDR3 loop spans 16 amino acids. Losses at the gene ends were 2 bases for V and 4 bases for J; bases not matched to a gene: 5. The CDR3 nucleotides are TGTGCCAGCAGCTTAATAGCGGGGGGCCCTTACAATGAGCAGTTCTTC. Its protein product is CASSLIAGGPYNEQFF.

This chain connects TRBV7-9 to TRBJ1-5, with TRBD1 matching 8 bases. Looked up from germline, CDR1 is SEHNR and CDR2 is FQNEAQ (reference sequence). Trimming removed 5 bases from V and 3 bases from J; junction bases left unmatched: 3. The CDR3 has 14 residues. CDR3 residues: CASSVGQDNQPQHF. The CDR3 region has the DNA TGTGCCAGCAGCGTGGGACAGGACAATCAGCCCCAGCATTTT. Combining the CDR3 with reference TRBV7-9 and TRBJ1-5 gives the whole variable domain DTGVSQNPRHKITKRGQNVTFRCDPISEHNRLYWYRQTLGQGPEFLTYFQNEAQLEKSRLLSDRFSAERPKGSFSTLEIQRTEQGDSAMYLCASSVGQDNQPQHFGDGTRLSIL.

Worth noting for this clone: The sample contains more than one DNA sequence encoding this CDR3. The chain joins TRBV7-2 to TRBJ2-3; the match to TRBD2 covers 10 bases. The CDR3 covers 16 residues. The germline V gene encodes CDR1 SGHTA and CDR2 FQGNSA. Germline trimming cut 2 bases from V and 2 bases from J; bases unmatched to any gene: 4. The CDR3 here is CASSLRLAGDTDTQYF. Written as DNA, the CDR3 is TGTGCCAGCAGCTTAAGGCTAGCGGGAGACACAGATACGCAGTATTTT.

The chain joins TRBV4-2 to TRBJ1-3; a possible D gene is TRBD1 (5 bases). V dropped 0 bases and J dropped 0 bases, with 9 bases sitting between them. CDR1 and CDR2 (germline): LGHNA, YNFKEQ. The CDR3 has 16 amino acids. The CDR3 sequence: CASSQDNRPSGNTIYF. CDR3 nucleotides: TGTGCCAGCAGCCAAGACAACAGGCCCTCTGGAAACACCATATATTTT.

The chain combines TRBV30 with TRBJ1-5; tentative D call: TRBD1 (6 bases). CDR3 length: 14 residues. Per the germline V gene, CDR1 is GTSNPN and CDR2 is SVGIG (reference sequence). V lost 1 base and J 6 bases, leaving 13 bases between the germline ends. The CDR3 coding sequence is TGTGCCTGGAGTGGGCAACAGGGAACTCAGCCCCAGCATTTT. Encoded protein: CAWSGQQGTQPQHF. The full variable domain, rest sourced from reference TRBV30 and TRBJ1-5, is SQTIHQWPATLVQPVGSPLSLECTVEGTSNPNLYWYRQAAGRGLQLLFYSVGIGQISSEVPQNLSASRPQDRQFILSSKKLLLSDSGFYLCAWSGQQGTQPQHFGDGTRLSIL.

The V and J genes are TRBV7-2 and TRBJ2-3, with D hard to call. Germline V CDR1 and CDR2: SGHTA, FQGNSA. Trimming cost V 7 bases and J 1 base, with 9 bases left between them. This CDR3 is built from 13 residues. CDR3 coding DNA: TGTGCCAGCACGTCAAGGGGCACAGATACGCAGTATTTT. Translated: CASTSRGTDTQYF.

CDR3: CASSQDVTGEYEQYF. As DNA, the CDR3 is TGCGCCAGCAGCCAAGATGTGACAGGGGAGTACGAGCAGTACTTC. The V and J genes are TRBV4-3 and TRBJ2-7; 8 positions match TRBD1. The CDR3 is 15 amino acids. V gave up 0 bases and J gave up 4 bases; unmatched junction bases: 5. Germline lookup yields CDR1 LGHNA and CDR2 YSLEER.

This clone was seen a few times. The chain carries TRBV7-2 and TRBJ2-1; TRBD2 matches at 9 bases. The J segment lost 5 bases and the V segment lost 4 bases, leaving 3 bases of the junction unmatched. Germline assignment: CDR1 SGHTA and CDR2 FQGNSA. This CDR3 spans 14 amino acids. The DNA of the CDR3 is TGTGCCAGCAGCTCCCCTAGCGGGAACAATGAGCAGTTCTTC. Protein sequence: CASSSPSGNNEQFF.

This clone was detected a few times. The V gene is TRBV5-1, the J gene TRBJ2-5; tentative D call: TRBD2 (6 bases). This CDR3 is 15 amino acids long. V gave up 0 bases and J gave up 2 bases, with 11 bases separating them. Looked up from germline, CDR1 is SGHRS and CDR2 is YFSETQ. CDR3 nucleotides: TGCGCCAGCAGCTTGGCCGGGACTGGGCAAGAGACCCAGTACTTC. This translates into CASSLAGTGQETQYF.

As concerns this clone: Distinct nucleotide sequences in the sample also encode this CDR3. The chain combines TRBV4-3 with TRBJ1-5; possibly TRBD1 for D (6 bases). Germline V lookup: CDR1 LGHNA, CDR2 YSLEER. The CDR3 is 14 amino acids. V shed 4 bases and J shed 0 bases, with 7 bases lying between them. CDR3 nucleotide sequence: TGCGCCAGCAGCCCGACAGGTAGCAATCAGCCCCAGCATTTT. Its protein is CASSPTGSNQPQHF.